The 17 T cell receptor beta chains listed next were all sequenced from one sample in a study of shared clonotypes between healthy human individuals. This table comes from immunoSEQ multiplex PCR, and its TCRdb copy is limited to in-frame clones, with some not included. The top ten clones hold roughly 1% of a sample with millions of clones, about 95% of them seen once. The naive CD8 population came from CD45RO-negative cells selected for CCR7, without terminally differentiated effector memory CD45RA+ cells. Sequencing used naive CD8+ T cells sorted from blood. The receptors stem from a man younger than 35 in good health.

The genes are TRBV15 and TRBJ2-3, with a possible D match to TRBD2 (6 bases). Germline lookup yields CDR1 LNHNV and CDR2 YYDKDF (reference sequence). V was clipped by 1 base and J by 3 bases, with 14 bases between them. The CDR3 extends over 16 amino acids. The DNA for the CDR3 is TGTGCCACCAGCAGAGTTGGGGCGGGACCGACAGATACGCAGTATTTT. Translation gives CATSRVGAGPTDTQYF.

The chain joins TRBV28 to TRBJ1-2, with 9 positions matching TRBD1. The CDR3 is 14 residues long. Germline assignment: CDR1 MDHEN and CDR2 SYDVKM. V trimming: 6 bases; J trimming: 4 bases; junction bases outside the gene matches: 6. The CDR3 region has the DNA TGTGCCAGCAGCCCGGACAGGGGATTCTATGGCTACACCTTC. Translating gives CASSPDRGFYGYTF.

The table lists this clone with a count of one. Distinct nucleotide sequences in the sample also encode this CDR3. Here the CDR3 reads CASSDYSYEQYF. The DNA for the CDR3 is TGCGCCAGCAGTGATTACAGCTACGAGCAGTACTTC. J is TRBJ2-7 and V is TRBV10-1; D call uncertain. Per the germline V gene, CDR1 is WNHNN and CDR2 is SYGVQD (reference sequence). There are 12 residues in the CDR3. The V end was cut by 3 bases, the J end by 3 bases, with 6 bases between.

The rearrangement links TRBV28 to TRBJ2-7; no clear D gene. Trimming pared 6 bases from V and 7 bases from J, leaving 19 bases between. The germline V gene has CDR1 MDHEN and CDR2 SYDVKM. CDR3 length: 14 residues. CDR3 nucleotide sequence: TGTGCCAGCAGCTTGGGGTCACCGCTAAGTGAGCAGTACTTC. Protein sequence: CASSLGSPLSEQYF.

The gene calls are TRBV5-4 and TRBJ2-5, with a possible D match to TRBD2 (6 bases). V was cut by 5 bases and J by 7 bases, with 12 bases left in between. CDR1 SGHNT and CDR2 YYREEE come from the germline V gene (reference sequence). CDR3 length: 12 residues. In DNA, the CDR3 is TGTGCCAGCAGGAGCCCGGAGGGGACCCAGTACTTC. Translated: CASRSPEGTQYF.

In its sample, this clone was seen once. The V and J genes are TRBV5-6 and TRBJ2-7; possible D gene TRBD2, 6 bases. Germline loops: CDR1 SGHDT, CDR2 YYEEEE. This CDR3 comprises 14 residues. V lost 2 bases, J lost 3 bases, and 12 bases lay in between. For the CDR3, the DNA is TGTGCCAGCAGCTTACTAGCTAAAGTCTACGAGCAGTACTTC. This sequence encodes CASSLLAKVYEQYF.

A note on this clone: Other DNA sequences in the same sample also yield this CDR3. CDR3 nucleotide sequence: TGTGCCAGCAGCGTAGGAGGAGGGGAGCAGTTCTTC. Translation: CASSVGGGEQFF. V gene TRBV9 combines with J gene TRBJ2-1, with a weak D call TRBD2 (6 bases). CDR1 and CDR2 from the germline V gene are SGDLS and YYNGEE. Trimming removed 0 bases at V and 10 bases at J, with 8 bases between. This CDR3 is built from 12 residues.

This chain connects TRBV19 to TRBJ2-7, with D possibly matching TRBD2 (8 bases). This CDR3 region has 16 residues. Germline V lookup: CDR1 LNHDA, CDR2 SQIVND (reference sequence). Between the trimmed V and J ends, which lost 0 bases and 7 bases, there was a span of 19 bases. CDR3 nucleotide sequence: TGTGCCAGTAGTATAGATAGCGGGACAGCTTTGGGGGAGCAGTACTTC. Its protein is CASSIDSGTALGEQYF.

As for this clone: The same CDR3 arises from other DNA sequences in this sample as well. The chain links TRBV6-5 to TRBJ2-7; D is perhaps TRBD1 or TRBD2 (5 bases each). The CDR3 runs 15 residues. Trimming took off 0 bases at V and 2 bases at J, with 11 bases between the two ends. Per germline, CDR1 MNHEY and CDR2 SVGAGI. As DNA, the CDR3 is TGTGCCAGCAGTTACTCTGGGCAGGGACCCTACGAGCAGTACTTC. Translating gives CASSYSGQGPYEQYF.

This chain uses TRBV28 with TRBJ1-6; 8 nucleotides agree with TRBD1. Germline V gene lookup returns CDR1 MDHEN and CDR2 SYDVKM. The trim removed 3 bases at V and 6 bases at J, leaving 7 bases unmatched. The CDR3 runs to 16 residues. The CDR3 loop is CASSFRTGGTNSPLHF. CDR3 in DNA: TGTGCCAGCAGTTTTCGTACAGGGGGGACTAATTCACCCCTCCACTTT. Full variable domain (missing parts from reference TRBV28 and TRBJ1-6): DVKVTQSSRYLVKRTGEKVFLECVQDMDHENMFWYRQDPGLGLRLIYFSYDVKMKEKGDIPEGYSVSREKKERFSLILESASTNQTSMYLCASSFRTGGTNSPLHFGNGTRLTVT.

The chain links TRBV30 to TRBJ2-3; 8 nucleotides line up with TRBD1. The J segment lost 4 bases and the V segment lost 2 bases, leaving 8 bases of the junction unmatched. CDR3 length equals 15 residues. Per germline, CDR1 GTSNPN and CDR2 SVGIG (reference sequence). The CDR3 bases are TGTGCCTGGAGTTCGACAGGGGCGGTTGCAGATACGCAGTATTTT. Translated, it gives CAWSSTGAVADTQYF.

This chain links TRBV27 with TRBJ1-2, with D possibly being TRBD1 (6 bases). Deletions cut 6 bases from V and 6 bases from J, with 26 bases between. Germline V gene lookup returns CDR1 MNHEY and CDR2 SMNVEV (reference sequence). This CDR3 has 17 residues. For the CDR3, the DNA is TGTGCCAGCAGCCCCACCTTTCAGGGAGGGGGGGTAGATGGCTACACCTTC. Translation: CASSPTFQGGGVDGYTF.

The CDR3 sequence is CASSPDRDESEKLFF. CDR3 DNA: TGTGCCAGCAGCCCAGACAGGGACGAGAGTGAAAAACTGTTTTTT. The rearrangement uses TRBV7-9 and TRBJ1-4; TRBD1 matches 7 bases. V shed 5 bases and J 7 bases; nucleotides not matched to a gene: 10. Germline assignment: CDR1 SEHNR and CDR2 FQNEAQ (reference sequence). This CDR3 contains 15 residues.

As regards this clone: The sample has other DNA sequences that encode this CDR3 too. This chain joins TRBV4-1 and TRBJ1-1; no definite D call. Germline assignment: CDR1 MGHRA and CDR2 YSYEKL. The germline V and J ends were trimmed by 1 base and 4 bases, with 4 bases remaining between them. The CDR3 has 12 residues. DNA for the CDR3: TGCGCCAGCAGCCAAGGGATCACTGAAGCTTTCTTT. Its translation is CASSQGITEAFF.

The chain combines TRBV7-2 with TRBJ2-5; TRBD1 or TRBD2 may be the D gene (5 bases each). The CDR3 consists of 16 residues. V was pared by 1 base and J by 5 bases, with 17 bases between. The germline V gene encodes CDR1 SGHTA and CDR2 FQGNSA. CDR3 DNA sequence: TGTGCCAGCAGCTTAGGCAGGGCCCCCCGCGGGGAGACCCAGTACTTC. It yields the protein CASSLGRAPRGETQYF.

The chain recombines TRBV6-4 with TRBJ2-4, with no clear D. Per the germline V gene, CDR1 is MRHNA and CDR2 is SNTAGT. This CDR3 is built from 16 residues. Trimming cost V 6 bases and J 4 bases, with 19 bases left between them. CDR3 loop: CASRFIAVCYKNIQYF. In DNA form, the CDR3 reads TGTGCCAGCAGGTTTATAGCCGTCTGCTATAAAAACATTCAGTACTTC.

The chain is built from TRBV10-2 and TRBJ2-1; the match to TRBD2 covers 8 bases. The germline gives CDR1 WSHSY, CDR2 SAAADI. Losses at the gene ends were 7 bases for V and 3 bases for J; bases not matched to a gene: 2. CDR3 size: 13 residues. As DNA, the CDR3 is TGCGCCAGCACAGCGGGGGTCTACAATGAGCAGTTCTTC. Translating it yields CASTAGVYNEQFF.